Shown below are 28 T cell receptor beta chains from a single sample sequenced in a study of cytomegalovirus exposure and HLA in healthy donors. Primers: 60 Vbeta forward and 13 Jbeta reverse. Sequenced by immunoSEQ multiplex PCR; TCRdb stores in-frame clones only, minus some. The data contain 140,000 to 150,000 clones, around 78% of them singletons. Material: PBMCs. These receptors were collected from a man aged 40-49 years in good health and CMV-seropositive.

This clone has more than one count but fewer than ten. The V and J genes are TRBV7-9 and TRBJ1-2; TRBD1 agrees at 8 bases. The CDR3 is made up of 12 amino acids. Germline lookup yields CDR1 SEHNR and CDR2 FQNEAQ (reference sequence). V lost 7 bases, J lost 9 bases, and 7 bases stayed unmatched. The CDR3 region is CASTTRDRSYTF. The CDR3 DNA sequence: TGTGCCAGCACCACTCGGGACAGGAGCTACACCTTC.

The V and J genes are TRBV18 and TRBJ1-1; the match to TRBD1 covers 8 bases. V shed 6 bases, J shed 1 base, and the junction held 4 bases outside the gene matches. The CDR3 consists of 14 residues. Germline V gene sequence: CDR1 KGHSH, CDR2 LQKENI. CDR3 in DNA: TGTGCCAGCTCGGACAGGGTGGAGAACACTGAAGCTTTCTTT. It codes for CASSDRVENTEAFF.

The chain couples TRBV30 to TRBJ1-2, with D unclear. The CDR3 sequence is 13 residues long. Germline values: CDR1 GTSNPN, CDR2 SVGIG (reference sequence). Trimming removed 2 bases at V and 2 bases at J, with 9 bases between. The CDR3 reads CAWSRGSNYGYTF. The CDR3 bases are TGTGCCTGGAGTCGGGGTTCGAACTATGGCTACACCTTC.

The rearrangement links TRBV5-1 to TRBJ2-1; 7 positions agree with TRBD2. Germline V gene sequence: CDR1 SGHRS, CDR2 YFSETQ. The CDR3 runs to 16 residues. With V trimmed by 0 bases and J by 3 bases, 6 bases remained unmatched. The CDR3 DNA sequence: TGCGCCAGCAGCTTGGCGGGGCTAGCGGACTACAATGAGCAGTTCTTC. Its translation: CASSLAGLADYNEQFF.

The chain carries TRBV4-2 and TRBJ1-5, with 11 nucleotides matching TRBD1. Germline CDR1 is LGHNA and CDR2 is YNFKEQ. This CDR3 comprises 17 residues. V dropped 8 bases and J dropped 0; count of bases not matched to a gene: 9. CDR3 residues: CASGTGGDPHSNQPQHF. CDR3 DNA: TGTGCCAGCGGGACAGGGGGGGACCCCCATAGCAATCAGCCCCAGCATTTT.

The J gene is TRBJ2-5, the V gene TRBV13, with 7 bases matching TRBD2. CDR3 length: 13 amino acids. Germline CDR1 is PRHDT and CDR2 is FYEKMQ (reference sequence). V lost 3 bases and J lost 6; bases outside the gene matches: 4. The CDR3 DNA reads TGTGCCAGCAGCTTGGGGAGGGCCCAGACCCAGTACTTC. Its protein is CASSLGRAQTQYF.

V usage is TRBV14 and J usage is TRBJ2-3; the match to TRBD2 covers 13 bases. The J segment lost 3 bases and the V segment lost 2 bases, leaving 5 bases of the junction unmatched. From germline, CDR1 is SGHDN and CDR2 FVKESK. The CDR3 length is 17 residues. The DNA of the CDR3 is TGTGCCAGCAGCCAACTGGGGACTAGCGGGAAGACAGATACGCAGTATTTT. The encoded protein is CASSQLGTSGKTDTQYF.

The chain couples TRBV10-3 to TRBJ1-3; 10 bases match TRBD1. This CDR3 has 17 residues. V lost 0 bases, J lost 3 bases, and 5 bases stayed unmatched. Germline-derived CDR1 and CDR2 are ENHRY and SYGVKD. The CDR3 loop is CAISESETGGSGNTIYF. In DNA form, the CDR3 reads TGTGCCATCAGTGAGTCAGAGACAGGGGGCAGTGGAAACACCATATATTTT.

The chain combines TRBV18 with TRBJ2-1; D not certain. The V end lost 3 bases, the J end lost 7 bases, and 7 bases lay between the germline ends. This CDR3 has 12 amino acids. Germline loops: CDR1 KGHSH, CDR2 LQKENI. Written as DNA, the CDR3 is TGTGCCAGCTCACCGGGCGTTAATGAGCAGTTCTTC. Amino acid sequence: CASSPGVNEQFF.

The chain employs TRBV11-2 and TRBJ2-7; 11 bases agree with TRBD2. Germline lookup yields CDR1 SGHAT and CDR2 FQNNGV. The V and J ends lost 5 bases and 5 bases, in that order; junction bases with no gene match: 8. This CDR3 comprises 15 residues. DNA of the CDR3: TGTGCCAGCAGCATTACTAGCGGGAGAAGCCACGAGCAGTACTTC. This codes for CASSITSGRSHEQYF.

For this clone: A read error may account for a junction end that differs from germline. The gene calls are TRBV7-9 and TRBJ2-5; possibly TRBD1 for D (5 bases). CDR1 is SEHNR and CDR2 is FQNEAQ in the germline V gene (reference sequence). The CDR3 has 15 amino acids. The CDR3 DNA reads TGTTCCAGCAGCTTTCGACAGACTCTAAAAGAGACCCAGTACTTC. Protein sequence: CSSSFRQTLKETQYF.

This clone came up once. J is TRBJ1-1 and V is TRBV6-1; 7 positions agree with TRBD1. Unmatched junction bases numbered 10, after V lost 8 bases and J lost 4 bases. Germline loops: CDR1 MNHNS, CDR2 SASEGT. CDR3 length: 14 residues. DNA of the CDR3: TGTGCCAGCTGTGGGCTACAGGGGTCCACTGAAGCTTTCTTT. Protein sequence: CASCGLQGSTEAFF.

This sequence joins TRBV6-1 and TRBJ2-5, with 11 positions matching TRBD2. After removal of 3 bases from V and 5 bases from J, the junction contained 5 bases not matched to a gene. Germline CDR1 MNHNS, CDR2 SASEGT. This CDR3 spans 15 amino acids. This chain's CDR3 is CASSDGSGRAETQYF. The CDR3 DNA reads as TGTGCCAGCAGTGATGGTAGCGGGAGGGCTGAGACCCAGTACTTC.

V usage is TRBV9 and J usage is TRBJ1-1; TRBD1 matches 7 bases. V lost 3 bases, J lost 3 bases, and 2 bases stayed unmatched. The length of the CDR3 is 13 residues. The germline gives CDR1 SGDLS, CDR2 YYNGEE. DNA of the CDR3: TGTGCCAGCAGCGGACAGGGCCACACTGAAGCTTTCTTT. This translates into CASSGQGHTEAFF.

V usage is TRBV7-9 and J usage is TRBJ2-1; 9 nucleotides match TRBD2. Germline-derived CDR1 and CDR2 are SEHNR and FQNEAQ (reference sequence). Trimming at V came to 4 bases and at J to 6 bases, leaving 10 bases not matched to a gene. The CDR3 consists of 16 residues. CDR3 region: CASSSLAGVTVNEQFF. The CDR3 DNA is TGTGCCAGCAGCTCGTTAGCGGGAGTCACGGTCAATGAGCAGTTCTTC. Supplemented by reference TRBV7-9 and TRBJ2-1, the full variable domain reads DTGVSQNPRHKITKRGQNVTFRCDPISEHNRLYWYRQTLGQGPEFLTYFQNEAQLEKSRLLSDRFSAERPKGSFSTLEIQRTEQGDSAMYLCASSSLAGVTVNEQFFGPGTRLTVL.

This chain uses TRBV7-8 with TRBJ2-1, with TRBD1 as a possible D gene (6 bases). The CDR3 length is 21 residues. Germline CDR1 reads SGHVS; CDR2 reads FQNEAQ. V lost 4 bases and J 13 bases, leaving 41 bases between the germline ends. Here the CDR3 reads CASSYGKGTGYDAEETKIQFF. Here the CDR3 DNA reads TGTGCCAGCAGCTATGGTAAGGGTACAGGGTACGATGCAGAAGAAACAAAGATTCAGTTCTTC.

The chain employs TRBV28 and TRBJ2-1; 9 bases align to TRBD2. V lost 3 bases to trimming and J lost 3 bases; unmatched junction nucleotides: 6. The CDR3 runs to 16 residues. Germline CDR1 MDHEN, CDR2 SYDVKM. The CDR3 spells CASSLVPSGDYNEQFF. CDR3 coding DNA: TGTGCCAGCAGTTTGGTTCCTAGCGGGGACTACAATGAGCAGTTCTTC.

CDR3 nucleotide sequence: TGTGCCAGCAGGGGAGCGGGAGCGAGGGAGACCCAGTACTTC. It codes for CASRGAGARETQYF. V gene TRBV6-5 combines with J gene TRBJ2-5; 8 nucleotides align to TRBD2. This CDR3 is built from 14 residues. After removal of 6 bases from V and 5 bases from J, the junction contained 8 bases not matched to a gene. Germline V gives CDR1 MNHEY, CDR2 SVGAGI.

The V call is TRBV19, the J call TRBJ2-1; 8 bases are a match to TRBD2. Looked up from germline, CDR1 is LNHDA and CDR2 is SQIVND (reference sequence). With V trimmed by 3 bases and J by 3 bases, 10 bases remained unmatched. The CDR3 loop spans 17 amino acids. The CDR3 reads CASSITSGRALYNEQFF. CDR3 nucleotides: TGTGCCAGTAGTATTACTAGCGGAAGAGCCCTCTACAATGAGCAGTTCTTC. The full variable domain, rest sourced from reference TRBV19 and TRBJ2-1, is DGGITQSPKYLFRKEGQNVTLSCEQNLNHDAMYWYRQDPGQGLRLIYYSQIVNDFQKGDIAEGYSVSREKKESFPLTVTSAQKNPTAFYLCASSITSGRALYNEQFFGPGTRLTVL.

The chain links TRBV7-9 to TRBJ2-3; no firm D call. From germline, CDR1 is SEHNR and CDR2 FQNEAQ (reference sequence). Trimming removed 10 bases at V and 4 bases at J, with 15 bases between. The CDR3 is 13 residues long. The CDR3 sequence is CATTSSVPDTQYF. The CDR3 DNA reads TGTGCCACTACGTCCAGCGTCCCAGATACGCAGTATTTT.

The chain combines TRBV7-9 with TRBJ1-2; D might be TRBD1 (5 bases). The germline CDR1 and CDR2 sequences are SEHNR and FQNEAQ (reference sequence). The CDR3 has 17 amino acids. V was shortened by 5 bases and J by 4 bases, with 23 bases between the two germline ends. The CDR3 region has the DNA TGTGCCAGCAGCCATCCTCAGGGCCCAGGTTTACCCTATGGCTACACCTTC. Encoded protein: CASSHPQGPGLPYGYTF.

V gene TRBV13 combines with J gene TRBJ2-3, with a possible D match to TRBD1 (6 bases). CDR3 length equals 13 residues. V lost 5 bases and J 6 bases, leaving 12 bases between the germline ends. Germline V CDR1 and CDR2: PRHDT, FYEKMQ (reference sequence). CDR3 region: CASSLAQGDTQYF. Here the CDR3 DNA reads TGTGCCAGCAGCCTCGCCCAGGGGGATACGCAGTATTTT.

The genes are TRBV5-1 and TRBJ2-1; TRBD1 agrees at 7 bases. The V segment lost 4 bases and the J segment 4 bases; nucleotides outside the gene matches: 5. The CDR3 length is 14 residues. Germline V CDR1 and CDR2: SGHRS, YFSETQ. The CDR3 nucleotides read TGCGCCAGCAGCGTGGGACAGTCTTACAATGAGCAGTTCTTC. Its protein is CASSVGQSYNEQFF. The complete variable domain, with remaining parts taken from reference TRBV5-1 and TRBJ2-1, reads KAGVTQTPRYLIKTRGQQVTLSCSPISGHRSVSWYQQTPGQGLQFLFEYFSETQRNKGNFPGRFSGRQFSNSRSEMNVSTLELGDSALYLCASSVGQSYNEQFFGPGTRLTVL.

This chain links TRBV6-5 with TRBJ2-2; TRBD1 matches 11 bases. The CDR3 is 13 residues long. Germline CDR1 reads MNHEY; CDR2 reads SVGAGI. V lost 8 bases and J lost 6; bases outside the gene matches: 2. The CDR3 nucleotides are TGTGCCAGCGAGGACAGGGGGCCCGGGGAGCTGTTTTTT. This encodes CASEDRGPGELFF.

CDR3 nucleotides: TGTGCCAGCAGAAGAGCGGGAGGGCCGGCGGATACGCAGTATTTT. The encoded protein is CASRRAGGPADTQYF. V and J are TRBV2 and TRBJ2-3, with 10 bases fitting TRBD2. This CDR3 comprises 15 residues. Germline V CDR1 and CDR2: SNHLY, FYNNEI. J lost 6 bases, V lost 6 bases, and 9 bases had no gene match.

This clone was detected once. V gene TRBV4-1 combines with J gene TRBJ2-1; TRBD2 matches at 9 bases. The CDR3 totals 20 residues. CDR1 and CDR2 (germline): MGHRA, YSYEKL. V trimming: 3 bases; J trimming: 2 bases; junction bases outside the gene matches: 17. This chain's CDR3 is CASSHKTPTSGEYTYNEQFF. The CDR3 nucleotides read TGCGCCAGCAGCCATAAAACCCCGACTAGCGGAGAGTACACCTACAATGAGCAGTTCTTC.

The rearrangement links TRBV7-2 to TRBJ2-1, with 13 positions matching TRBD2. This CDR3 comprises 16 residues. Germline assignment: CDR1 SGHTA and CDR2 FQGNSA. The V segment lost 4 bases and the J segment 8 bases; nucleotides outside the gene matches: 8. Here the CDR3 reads CASSSRLAGGLDEQFF. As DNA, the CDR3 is TGTGCCAGCAGCTCAAGACTAGCGGGAGGTTTAGATGAGCAGTTCTTC.

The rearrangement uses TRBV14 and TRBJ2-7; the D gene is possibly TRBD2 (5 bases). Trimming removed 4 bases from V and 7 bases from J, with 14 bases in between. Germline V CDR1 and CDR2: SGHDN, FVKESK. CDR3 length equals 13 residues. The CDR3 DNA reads TGTGCCAGCAGCCCATTCGACGGAGGAGAGCAGTACTTC. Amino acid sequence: CASSPFDGGEQYF.